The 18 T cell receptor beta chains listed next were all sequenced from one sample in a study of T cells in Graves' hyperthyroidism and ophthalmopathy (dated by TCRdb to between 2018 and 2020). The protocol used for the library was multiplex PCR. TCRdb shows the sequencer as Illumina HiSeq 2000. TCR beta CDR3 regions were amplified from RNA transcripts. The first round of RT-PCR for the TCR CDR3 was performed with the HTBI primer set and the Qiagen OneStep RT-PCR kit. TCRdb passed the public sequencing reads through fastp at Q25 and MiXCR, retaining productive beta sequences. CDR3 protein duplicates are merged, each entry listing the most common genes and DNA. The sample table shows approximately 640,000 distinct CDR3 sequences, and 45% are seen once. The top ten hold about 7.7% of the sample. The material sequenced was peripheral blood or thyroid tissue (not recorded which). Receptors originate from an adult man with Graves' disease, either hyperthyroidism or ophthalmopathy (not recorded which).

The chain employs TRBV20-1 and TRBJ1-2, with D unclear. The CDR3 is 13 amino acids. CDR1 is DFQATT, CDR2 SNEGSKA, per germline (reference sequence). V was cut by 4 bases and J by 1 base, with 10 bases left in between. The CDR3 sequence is CSAKLGINYGYTF. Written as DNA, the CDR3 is TGCAGTGCTAAGCTCGGGATTAACTATGGCTACACCTTC.

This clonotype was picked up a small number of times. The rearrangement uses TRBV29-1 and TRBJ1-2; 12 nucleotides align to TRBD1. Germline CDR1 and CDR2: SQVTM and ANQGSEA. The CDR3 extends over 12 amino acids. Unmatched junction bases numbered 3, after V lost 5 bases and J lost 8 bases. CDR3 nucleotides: TGCAGCGTTCGGGACAGGGGGCTCGGCTACACCTTC. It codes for CSVRDRGLGYTF.

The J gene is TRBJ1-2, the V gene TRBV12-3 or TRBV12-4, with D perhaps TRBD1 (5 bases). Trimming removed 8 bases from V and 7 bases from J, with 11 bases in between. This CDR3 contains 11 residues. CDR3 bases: TGTGCCAGCGCCCTTGACAGTGGCTACACCTTC. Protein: CASALDSGYTF.

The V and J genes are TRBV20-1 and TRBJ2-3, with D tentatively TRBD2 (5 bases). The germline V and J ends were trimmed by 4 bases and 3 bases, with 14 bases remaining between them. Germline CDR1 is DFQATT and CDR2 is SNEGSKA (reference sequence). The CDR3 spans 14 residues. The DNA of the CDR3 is TGCAGTGCTAACCAAGCGGTAGGGACAGATACGCAGTATTTT. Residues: CSANQAVGTDTQYF.

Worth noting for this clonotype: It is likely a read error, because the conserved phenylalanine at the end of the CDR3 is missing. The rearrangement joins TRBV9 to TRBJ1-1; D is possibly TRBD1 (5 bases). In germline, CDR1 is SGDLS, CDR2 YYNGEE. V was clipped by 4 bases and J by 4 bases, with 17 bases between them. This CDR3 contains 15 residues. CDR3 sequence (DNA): TGTGCCAGCAGCTTACCCGGGACGGGAGGCACTGAAGCTTTCCTT. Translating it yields CASSLPGTGGTEAFL.

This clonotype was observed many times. In DNA, the CDR3 is TGTGCCAGTAGTATAGCCGTGACAGGGGGCAATCAGCCCCAGCATTTT. This gives the protein CASSIAVTGGNQPQHF. The rearrangement links TRBV19 to TRBJ1-5, with 8 bases lining up with TRBD1. Germline V gene lookup returns CDR1 LNHDA and CDR2 SQIVND (reference sequence). This CDR3 is 16 amino acids long. The junction had 4 bases not matched to a gene; V was cut back by 1 base and J by 2 bases.

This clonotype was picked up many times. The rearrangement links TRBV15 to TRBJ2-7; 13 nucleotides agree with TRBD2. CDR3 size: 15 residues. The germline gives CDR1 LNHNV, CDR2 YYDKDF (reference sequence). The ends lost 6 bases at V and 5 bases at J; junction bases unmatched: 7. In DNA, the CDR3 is TGTGCCACCAGTACACTAGCGGGAGGGCCAAACGAGCAGTACTTC. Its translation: CATSTLAGGPNEQYF.

The CDR3 is CASSSTIATNEKLFF. For the CDR3, the DNA is TGTGCCAGCAGCTCCACCATTGCAACTAATGAAAAACTGTTTTTT. V is TRBV7-9 and J is TRBJ1-4, with unresolved D. V gave up 4 bases and J gave up 0 bases, with 9 bases separating them. CDR3 length equals 15 residues. In germline, CDR1 is SEHNR, CDR2 FQNEAQ (reference sequence).

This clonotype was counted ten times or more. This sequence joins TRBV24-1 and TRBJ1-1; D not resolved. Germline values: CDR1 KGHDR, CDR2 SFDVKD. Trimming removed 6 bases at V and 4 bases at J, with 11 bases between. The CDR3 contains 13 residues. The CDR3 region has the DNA TGTGCCACCAGTTCTCAGGTCGGCACTGAAGCTTTCTTT. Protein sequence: CATSSQVGTEAFF.

In DNA, the CDR3 is TGTGCCAGCAGCTTGAGTCGGGGTACGGCTTGGAATTCACCCCTCCACTTT. Its translation is CASSLSRGTAWNSPLHF. This rearrangement joins TRBV5-6 to TRBJ1-6; D is unresolved. Trimming took 1 base from V and 7 from J, leaving 18 bases between them. Germline-derived CDR1 and CDR2 are SGHDT and YYEEEE. The CDR3 sequence is 17 residues long.

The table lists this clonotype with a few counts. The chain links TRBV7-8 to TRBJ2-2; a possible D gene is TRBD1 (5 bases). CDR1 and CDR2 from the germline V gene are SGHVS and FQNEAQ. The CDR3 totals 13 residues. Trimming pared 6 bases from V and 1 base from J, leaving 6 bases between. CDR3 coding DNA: TGTGCCAGCAGGCAGGGGAACACCGGGGAGCTGTTTTTT. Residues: CASRQGNTGELFF.

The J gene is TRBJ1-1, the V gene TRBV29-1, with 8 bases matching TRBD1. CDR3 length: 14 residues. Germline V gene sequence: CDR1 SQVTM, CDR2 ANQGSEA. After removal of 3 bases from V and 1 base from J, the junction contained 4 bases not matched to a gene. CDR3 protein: CSVDVGTGNTEAFF. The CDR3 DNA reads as TGCAGCGTTGACGTGGGGACAGGGAACACTGAAGCTTTCTTT.

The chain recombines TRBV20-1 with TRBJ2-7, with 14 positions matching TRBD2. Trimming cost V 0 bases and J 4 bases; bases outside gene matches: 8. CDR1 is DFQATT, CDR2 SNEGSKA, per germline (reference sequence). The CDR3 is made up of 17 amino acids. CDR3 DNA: TGCAGTGCTAGAGATCGGCGGACTAGCGGGAGGTTTTACGAGCAGTACTTC. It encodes CSARDRRTSGRFYEQYF.

CDR3 nucleotide sequence: TGTGCCAGCAGTTTAATTGGTACTAACTATGGCTACACCTTC. Amino acids: CASSLIGTNYGYTF. The chain is built from TRBV25-1 and TRBJ1-2; D is uncertain. The length of the CDR3 is 14 residues. Germline values: CDR1 MGHDK, CDR2 SYGVNS. Deletions cut 5 bases from V and 0 bases from J, with 10 bases between.

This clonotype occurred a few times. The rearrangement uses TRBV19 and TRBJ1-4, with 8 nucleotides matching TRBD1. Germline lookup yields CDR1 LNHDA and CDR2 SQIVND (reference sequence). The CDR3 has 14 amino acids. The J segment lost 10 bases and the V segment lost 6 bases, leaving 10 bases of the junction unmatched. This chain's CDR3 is CASRMTGENGKLFF. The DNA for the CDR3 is TGTGCCAGTAGGATGACAGGGGAGAACGGAAAACTGTTTTTT.

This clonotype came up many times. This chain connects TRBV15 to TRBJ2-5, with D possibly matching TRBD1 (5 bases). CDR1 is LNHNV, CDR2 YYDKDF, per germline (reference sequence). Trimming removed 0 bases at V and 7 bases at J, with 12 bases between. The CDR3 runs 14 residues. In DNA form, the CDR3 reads TGTGCCACCAGCAGAGATACAGGAAGTGGGACCCAGTACTTC. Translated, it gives CATSRDTGSGTQYF.

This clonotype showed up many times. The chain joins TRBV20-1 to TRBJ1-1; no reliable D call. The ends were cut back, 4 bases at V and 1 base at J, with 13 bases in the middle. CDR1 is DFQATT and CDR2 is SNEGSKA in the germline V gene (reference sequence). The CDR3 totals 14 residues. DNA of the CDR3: TGCAGTGCTAACCAGTGGACCACGAACACTGAAGCTTTCTTT. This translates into CSANQWTTNTEAFF.

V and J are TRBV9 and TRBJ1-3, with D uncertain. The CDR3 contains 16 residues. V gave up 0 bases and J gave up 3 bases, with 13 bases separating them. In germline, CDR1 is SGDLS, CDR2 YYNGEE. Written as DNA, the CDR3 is TGTGCCAGCAGCGTAGCCGGAGTCGACCTTGGAAACACCATATATTTT. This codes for CASSVAGVDLGNTIYF.